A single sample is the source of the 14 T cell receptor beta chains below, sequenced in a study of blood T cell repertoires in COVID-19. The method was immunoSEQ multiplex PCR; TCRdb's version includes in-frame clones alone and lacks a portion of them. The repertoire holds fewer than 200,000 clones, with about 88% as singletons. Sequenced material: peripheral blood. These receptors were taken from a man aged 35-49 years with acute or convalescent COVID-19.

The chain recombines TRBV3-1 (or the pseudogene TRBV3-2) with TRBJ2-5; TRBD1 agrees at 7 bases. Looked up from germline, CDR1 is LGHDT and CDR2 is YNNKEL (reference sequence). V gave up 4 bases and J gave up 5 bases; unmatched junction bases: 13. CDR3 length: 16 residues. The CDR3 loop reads CASSPVGTVKQETQYF. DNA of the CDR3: TGTGCCAGCAGCCCTGTAGGGACAGTCAAACAGGAGACCCAGTACTTC.

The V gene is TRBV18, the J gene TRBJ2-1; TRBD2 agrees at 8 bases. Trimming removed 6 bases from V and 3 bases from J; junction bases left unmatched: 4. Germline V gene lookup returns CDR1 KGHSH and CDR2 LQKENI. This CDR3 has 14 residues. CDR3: CASSPAGDYNEQFF. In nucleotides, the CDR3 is TGTGCCAGCTCCCCAGCGGGGGACTACAATGAGCAGTTCTTC.

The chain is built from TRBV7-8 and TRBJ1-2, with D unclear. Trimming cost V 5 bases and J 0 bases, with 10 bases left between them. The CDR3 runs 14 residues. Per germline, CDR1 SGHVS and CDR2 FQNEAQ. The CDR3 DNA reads TGTGCCAGCAGCCAAGACGGGTCTAACTATGGCTACACCTTC. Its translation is CASSQDGSNYGYTF.

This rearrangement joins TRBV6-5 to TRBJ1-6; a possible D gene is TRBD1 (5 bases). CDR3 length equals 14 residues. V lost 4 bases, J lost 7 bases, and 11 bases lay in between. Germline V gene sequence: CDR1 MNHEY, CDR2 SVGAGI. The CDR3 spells CASSSGIQNSPLHF. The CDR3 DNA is TGTGCCAGCAGTTCAGGGATACAGAATTCACCCCTCCACTTT.

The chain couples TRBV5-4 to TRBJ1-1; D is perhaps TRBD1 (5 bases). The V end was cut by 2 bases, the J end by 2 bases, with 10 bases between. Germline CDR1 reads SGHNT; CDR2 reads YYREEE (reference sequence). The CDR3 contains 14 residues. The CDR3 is CASSFWGVNTEAFF. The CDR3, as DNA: TGTGCCAGCAGCTTTTGGGGGGTAAACACTGAAGCTTTCTTT.

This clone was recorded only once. CDR3 DNA sequence: TGTGCCAGCAGTGAAGAGGGGGCGAAGAACACTGAAGCTTTCTTT. This sequence encodes CASSEEGAKNTEAFF. The rearrangement links TRBV2 to TRBJ1-1, with 7 bases aligning to TRBD1. V lost 1 base to trimming and J lost 1 base; unmatched junction nucleotides: 3. Germline assignment: CDR1 SNHLY and CDR2 FYNNEI. CDR3 size: 15 residues.

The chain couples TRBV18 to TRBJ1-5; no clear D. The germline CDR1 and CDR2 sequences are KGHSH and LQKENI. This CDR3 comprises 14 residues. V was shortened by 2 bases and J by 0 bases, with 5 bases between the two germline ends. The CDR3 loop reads CASSPADSNQPQHF. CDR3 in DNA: TGTGCCAGCTCACCAGCGGATAGCAATCAGCCCCAGCATTTT.

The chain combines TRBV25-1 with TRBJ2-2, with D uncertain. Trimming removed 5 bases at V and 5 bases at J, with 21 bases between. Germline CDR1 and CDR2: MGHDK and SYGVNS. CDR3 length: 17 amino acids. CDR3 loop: CASSLALGRLGTGELFF. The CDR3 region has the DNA TGTGCCAGCAGTCTGGCCCTCGGCAGACTTGGAACCGGGGAGCTGTTTTTT.

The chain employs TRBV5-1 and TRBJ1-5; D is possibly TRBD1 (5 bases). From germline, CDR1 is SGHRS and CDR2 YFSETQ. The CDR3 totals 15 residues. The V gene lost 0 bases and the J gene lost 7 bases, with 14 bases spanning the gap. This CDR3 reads CASSLGEGRGQPQHF. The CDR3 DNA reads TGCGCCAGCAGCTTGGGGGAGGGGCGAGGGCAGCCCCAGCATTTT.

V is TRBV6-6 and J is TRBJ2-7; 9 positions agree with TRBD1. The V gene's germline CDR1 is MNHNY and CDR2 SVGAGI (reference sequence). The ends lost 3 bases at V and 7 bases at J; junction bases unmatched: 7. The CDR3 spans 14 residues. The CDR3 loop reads CASSYGTGRDEQYF. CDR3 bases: TGTGCCAGCAGTTATGGGACAGGGAGGGATGAGCAGTACTTC.

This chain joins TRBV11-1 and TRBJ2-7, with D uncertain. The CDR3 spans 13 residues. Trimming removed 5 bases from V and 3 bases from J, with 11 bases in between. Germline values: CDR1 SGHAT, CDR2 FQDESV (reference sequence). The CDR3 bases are TGTGCCAGCAGCGCGCCCCCTCTCTACGAGCAGTACTTC. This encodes CASSAPPLYEQYF.

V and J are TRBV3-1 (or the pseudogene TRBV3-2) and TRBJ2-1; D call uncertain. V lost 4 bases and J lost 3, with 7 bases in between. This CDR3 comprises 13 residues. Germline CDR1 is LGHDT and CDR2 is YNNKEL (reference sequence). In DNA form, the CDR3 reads TGTGCCAGCAGCCCCTTACTCTACAATGAGCAGTTCTTC. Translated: CASSPLLYNEQFF.

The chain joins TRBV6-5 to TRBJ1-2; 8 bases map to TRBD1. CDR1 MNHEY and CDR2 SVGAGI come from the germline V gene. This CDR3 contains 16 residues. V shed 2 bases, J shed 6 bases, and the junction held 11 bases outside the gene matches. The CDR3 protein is CASSYGGPGGRDGYTF. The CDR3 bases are TGTGCCAGCAGTTACGGGGGGCCAGGGGGCAGGGATGGCTACACCTTC.

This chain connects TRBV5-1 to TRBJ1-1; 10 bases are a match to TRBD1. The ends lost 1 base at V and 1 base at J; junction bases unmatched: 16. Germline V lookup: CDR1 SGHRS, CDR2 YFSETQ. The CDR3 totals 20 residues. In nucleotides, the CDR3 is TGCGCCAGCAGCTTGTGGGGACAGGGGACATTCCCCGGGGAGAACACTGAAGCTTTCTTT. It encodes CASSLWGQGTFPGENTEAFF.